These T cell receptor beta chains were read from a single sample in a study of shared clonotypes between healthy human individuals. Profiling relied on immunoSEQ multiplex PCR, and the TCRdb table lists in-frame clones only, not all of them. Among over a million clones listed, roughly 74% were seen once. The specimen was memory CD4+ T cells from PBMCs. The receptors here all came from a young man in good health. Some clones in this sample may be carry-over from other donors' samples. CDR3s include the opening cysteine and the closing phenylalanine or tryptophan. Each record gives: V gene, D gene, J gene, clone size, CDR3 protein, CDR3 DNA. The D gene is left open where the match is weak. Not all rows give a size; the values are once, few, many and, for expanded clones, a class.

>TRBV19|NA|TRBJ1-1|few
CASSIVGGWMNTEAFF
TGTGCCAGTAGTATAGTTGGGGGCTGGATGAACACTGAAGCTTTCTTT
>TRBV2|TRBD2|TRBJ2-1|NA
CASTRTSGRSTQFF
TGTGCCAGCACTCGGACTAGCGGGAGGAGCACGCAGTTCTTC
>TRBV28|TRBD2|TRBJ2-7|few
CASSGTSGSHEQYF
TGTGCCAGCAGTGGAACTAGCGGGAGCCACGAGCAGTACTTC
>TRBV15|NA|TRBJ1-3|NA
CATSRVWGTSGNTIYF
TGTGCCACCAGCAGAGTATGGGGCACCTCTGGAAACACCATATATTTT
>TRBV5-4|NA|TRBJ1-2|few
CASSFGDPPYGYTF
TGTGCCAGCAGCTTTGGGGACCCCCCCTATGGCTACACCTTC
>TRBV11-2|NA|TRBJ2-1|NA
CASSSRAQGGQFF
TGTGCCAGCAGCTCTAGGGCACAGGGAGGGCAGTTCTTC
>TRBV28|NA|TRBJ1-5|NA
CASSLVGQPQHF
TGTGCCAGCAGTTTAGTCGGCCAGCCCCAGCATTTT
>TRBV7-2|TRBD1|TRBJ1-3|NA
CASSSTGRSGNTIYF
TGTGCCAGCAGCTCGACAGGGAGGTCTGGAAACACCATATATTTT
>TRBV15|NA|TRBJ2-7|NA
CATSRDPGGQQYF
TGTGCCACCAGCAGAGATCCTGGGGGACAGCAGTACTTC
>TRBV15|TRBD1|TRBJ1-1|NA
CATSRRPWTGENTEAFF
TGTGCCACCAGCAGGCGCCCCTGGACAGGCGAGAACACTGAAGCTTTCTTT
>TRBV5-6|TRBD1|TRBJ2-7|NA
CASSRTGAFYEQYF
TGTGCCAGCAGCCGGACAGGGGCCTTTTACGAGCAGTACTTC
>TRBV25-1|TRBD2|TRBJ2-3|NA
CASSQSGARTDTQYF
TGTGCCAGCAGCCAGAGCGGGGCCCGCACAGATACGCAGTATTTT
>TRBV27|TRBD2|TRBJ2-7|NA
CASSFLAGGPSYEQYF
TGTGCCAGCAGTTTTCTAGCGGGAGGGCCATCCTACGAGCAGTACTTC
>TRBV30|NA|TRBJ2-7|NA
CAWAGRGEQYF
TGTGCCTGGGCGGGCCGGGGCGAGCAGTACTTC
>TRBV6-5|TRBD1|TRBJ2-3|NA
CASSYSGQGSEDTQYF
TGTGCCAGCAGTTACTCCGGACAGGGGTCGGAAGATACGCAGTATTTT
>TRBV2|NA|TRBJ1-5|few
CASTGLSENQPQHF
TGTGCCAGCACAGGGTTAAGCGAAAATCAGCCCCAGCATTTT
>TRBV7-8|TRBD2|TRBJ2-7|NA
CASTIGGSGYEQYF
TGTGCCAGCACCATCGGGGGGAGTGGGTACGAGCAGTACTTC
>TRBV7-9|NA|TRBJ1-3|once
CASSFWDGTISGNTIYF
TGTGCCAGCAGCTTTTGGGACGGAACGATCTCTGGAAACACCATATATTTT
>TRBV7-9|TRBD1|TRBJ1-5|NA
CASSLDTRQGLSNQPQHF
TGTGCCAGCAGCTTAGACACTCGACAGGGGCTTAGCAATCAGCCCCAGCATTTT
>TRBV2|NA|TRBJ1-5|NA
CASRETGHQHF
TGTGCCAGCAGAGAAACAGGGCACCAGCATTTT
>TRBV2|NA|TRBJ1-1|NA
CASSFLRTANTEAFF
TGTGCCAGCAGTTTTCTCAGGACGGCGAACACTGAAGCTTTCTTT
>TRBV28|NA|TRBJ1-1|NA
CASSLFFLRETGKRNTEAFF
TGTGCCAGCAGTTTATTTTTTCTTCGGGAAACGGGGAAGAGGAACACTGAAGCTTTCTTT
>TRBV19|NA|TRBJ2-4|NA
CATRALRAWGNIQYF
TGTGCCACCCGGGCGTTGAGGGCCTGGGGAAACATTCAGTACTTC
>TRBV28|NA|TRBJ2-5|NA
CASSRSGLGGRETQYF
TGTGCCAGCAGCCGCTCGGGCCTCGGTGGGCGAGAGACCCAGTACTTC
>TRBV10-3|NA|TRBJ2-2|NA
CAISAGAIELFF
TGTGCCATCAGTGCAGGGGCTATTGAGCTGTTTTTT
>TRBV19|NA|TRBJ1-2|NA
CASSTGFDYGYTF
TGTGCCAGTAGCACAGGGTTTGACTATGGCTACACCTTC
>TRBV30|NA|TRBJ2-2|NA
CAWSPGTGELFF
TGTGCCTGGAGCCCAGGAACCGGGGAGCTGTTTTTT
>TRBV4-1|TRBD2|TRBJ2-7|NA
CASSRGTSGVEQYF
TGCGCCAGCAGCCGCGGGACTAGCGGAGTCGAGCAGTACTTC
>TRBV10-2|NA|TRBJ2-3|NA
CATAHYSTDTQYF
TGCGCCACCGCCCACTACTCCACAGATACGCAGTATTTT
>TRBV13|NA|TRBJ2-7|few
CASSLGDTDLEQYF
TGTGCCAGCAGCTTAGGGGACACCGATCTGGAGCAGTACTTC
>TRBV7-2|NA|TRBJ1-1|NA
CASSLNTGGLNTEAFF
TGTGCCAGCAGCTTAAATACTGGGGGGCTGAACACTGAAGCTTTCTTT
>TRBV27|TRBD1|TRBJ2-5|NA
CASRRGTAIQETQYF
TGTGCCAGCAGAAGAGGGACAGCCATCCAAGAGACCCAGTACTTC
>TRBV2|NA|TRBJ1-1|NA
CASTVIYPGSEAFF
TGTGCCAGCACCGTTATCTACCCTGGGAGTGAAGCTTTCTTT
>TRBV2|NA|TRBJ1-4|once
CASRDLAGAANEKLFF
TGTGCCAGCAGGGATTTGGCAGGGGCGGCGAATGAAAAACTGTTTTTT
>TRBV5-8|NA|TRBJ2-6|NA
CASTFSGANVLTF
TGTGCCAGCACCTTCTCTGGGGCCAACGTCCTGACTTTC
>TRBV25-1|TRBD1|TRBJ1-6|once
CASSPGQGVGSPLHF
TGTGCCAGCAGTCCGGGACAGGGGGTTGGTTCACCCCTCCACTTT
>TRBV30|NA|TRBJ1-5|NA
CAFPGIDRFAQPQHF
TGTGCCTTCCCTGGGATAGACAGGTTCGCTCAGCCCCAGCATTTT
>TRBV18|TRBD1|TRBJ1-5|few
CASSPLAGGQPQHF
TGTGCCAGCTCACCCCTAGCAGGGGGCCAGCCCCAGCATTTT
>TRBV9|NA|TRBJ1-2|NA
CASSTGPNYGYTF
TGTGCCAGCAGCACCGGCCCTAACTATGGCTACACCTTC
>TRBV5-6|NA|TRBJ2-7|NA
CASSTYTGTVRASSYEQYF
TGTGCCAGCAGCACCTACACCGGGACTGTGAGGGCAAGCTCCTACGAGCAGTACTTC
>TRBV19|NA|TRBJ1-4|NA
CASSIGRISEKLFF
TGTGCCAGTAGTATCGGCAGGATCAGTGAAAAACTGTTTTTT
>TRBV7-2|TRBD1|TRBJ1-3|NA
CASSLGFGQGAGNTIYF
TGTGCCAGCAGCTTAGGATTTGGACAGGGAGCTGGAAACACCATATATTTT
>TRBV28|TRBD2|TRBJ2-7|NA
CASRTGTNSYEQYF
TGTGCCAGCAGAACCGGGACTAACTCCTACGAGCAGTACTTC
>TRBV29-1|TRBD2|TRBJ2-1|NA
CSVPLTAGYNEQFF
TGCAGCGTCCCCCTGACAGCGGGATACAATGAGCAGTTCTTC
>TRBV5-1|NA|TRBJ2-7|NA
CASSTGTPYEQYF
TGCGCCAGCAGCACTGGGACACCCTACGAGCAGTACTTC
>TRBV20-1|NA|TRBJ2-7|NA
CSAGPSYEQYF
TGCAGTGCTGGACCCTCCTACGAGCAGTACTTC
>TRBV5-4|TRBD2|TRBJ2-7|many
CASHTGTSGYYEQYF
TGTGCCAGCCATACTGGGACTAGCGGCTACTACGAGCAGTACTTC
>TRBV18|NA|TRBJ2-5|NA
CASSPAGQETQYF
TGTGCCAGCTCACCGGCGGGGCAAGAGACCCAGTACTTC